This T cell receptor beta chain derives from a study of coeliac disease. General study findings and limits: The authors judged this method unsuitable for unbiased gliadin-specific T cell detection. Known gliadin-specific TRB sequences: about 55% of the 18 coeliac samples, only 1 of 6 controls.

Germline-derived CDR1 and CDR2 are MNHNY and SVGAGI (reference sequence). There are 13 residues in the CDR3. V was pared by 2 bases and J by 7 bases, with 12 bases between. The sample holds a few counts of this clone. Its antigen is unidentified. One base separates it from a far larger clone, so it is likely a read error. Sequenced by immunoSEQ multiplex PCR; TCRdb stores in-frame clones only, minus some. The data show roughly 1,100 clones, with about 69% seen just once and around 30% held by the top ten. This TCR was sampled from a woman in her thirties or forties with celiac disease on a gluten-free diet, and with hypertension. Sequenced input: lamina propria lymphocytes from the gut. The rearrangement joins TRBV6-6 to TRBJ2-7; D remains unclear. The CDR3 DNA reads TGTGCCAGCAGTTACGATAGGCCCGGGGAGCAGTACTTC. Its protein is CASSYDRPGEQYF.